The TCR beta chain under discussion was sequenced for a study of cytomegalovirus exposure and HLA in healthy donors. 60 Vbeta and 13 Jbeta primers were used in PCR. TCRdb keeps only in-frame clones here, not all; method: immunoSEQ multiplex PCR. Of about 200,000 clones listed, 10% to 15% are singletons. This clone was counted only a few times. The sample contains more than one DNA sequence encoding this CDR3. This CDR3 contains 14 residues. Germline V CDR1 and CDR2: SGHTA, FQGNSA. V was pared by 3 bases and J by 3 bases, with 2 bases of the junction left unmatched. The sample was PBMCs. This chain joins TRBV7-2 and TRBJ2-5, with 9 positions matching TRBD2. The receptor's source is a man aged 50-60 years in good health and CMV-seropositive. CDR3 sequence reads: CASSFSGGKETQYF. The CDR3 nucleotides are TGTGCCAGCAGCTTTAGCGGGGGAAAAGAGACCCAGTACTTC.